This passage covers 25 T cell receptor beta chains from one sample sequenced in a study of blood T cell repertoires in COVID-19. Assay: immunoSEQ multiplex PCR; the TCRdb copy retains only in-frame clones and omits some. The sample lists under 200,000 clones; more than 75% were seen once. The specimen was peripheral blood. The receptors originated from a man in his sixties with COVID-19, enrolled during active disease.

V gene TRBV19 combines with J gene TRBJ2-6; D not resolved. With 7 bases removed from V and 0 bases from J, the gap between germline ends came to 10 bases. This CDR3 is 15 amino acids long. Germline CDR1 is LNHDA and CDR2 is SQIVND (reference sequence). The CDR3, as DNA: TGTGCCAGTAATTTCCCGGGCTCTGGGGCCAACGTCCTGACTTTC. This encodes CASNFPGSGANVLTF.

The chain has TRBV18 and TRBJ1-2, with 8 bases lining up with TRBD1. The CDR3 totals 14 residues. Per the germline V gene, CDR1 is KGHSH and CDR2 is LQKENI. V gave up 5 bases and J gave up 4 bases; unmatched junction bases: 6. The CDR3 region has the DNA TGTGCCAGCTCAAATTCCGACAGGGGCTATGGCTACACCTTC. It specifies CASSNSDRGYGYTF.

The CDR3: CSATREGGFGYTF. The DNA of the CDR3 is TGCAGCGCCACAAGGGAGGGGGGATTTGGCTACACCTTC. The chain is built from TRBV29-1 and TRBJ1-2, with TRBD1 as a possible D gene (6 bases). The V gene lost 7 bases and the J gene lost 7 bases, with 19 bases spanning the gap. Germline V gives CDR1 SQVTM, CDR2 ANQGSEA. CDR3 length: 13 amino acids.

The V gene is TRBV7-6, the J gene TRBJ1-2; D not certain. V dropped 3 bases and J dropped 2 bases, with 13 bases sitting between them. The CDR3 sequence is 15 residues long. Germline V gene lookup returns CDR1 SGHVS and CDR2 FNYEAQ. The CDR3, as DNA: TGTGCCAGCAGCTTGACCTTGGGAGGAAACTATGGCTACACCTTC. Protein: CASSLTLGGNYGYTF.

This chain connects TRBV6-1 to TRBJ2-7; 11 bases match TRBD2. V was clipped by 3 bases and J by 0 bases; unmatched bases: 1. Germline CDR1 and CDR2: MNHNS and SASEGT. The CDR3 has 15 amino acids. The CDR3 loop reads CASSDGLAGSYEQYF. The CDR3 DNA reads as TGTGCCAGCAGTGATGGACTAGCGGGCTCCTACGAGCAGTACTTC.

The CDR3 sequence is CASSLGFGTAGYTF. The CDR3, as DNA: TGTGCCAGCAGCTTGGGGTTTGGGACAGCGGGCTACACCTTC. The chain has TRBV5-4 and TRBJ1-2; 7 nucleotides line up with TRBD1. This CDR3 is built from 14 residues. J gave up 8 bases and V 0 bases, and 7 bases lay outside the gene matches. Germline V gene data show CDR1 as SGHNT and CDR2 as YYREEE (reference sequence).

This chain links TRBV10-3 with TRBJ1-1; D is uncertain. Germline CDR1 is ENHRY and CDR2 is SYGVKD. Between the trimmed V and J ends, which lost 10 bases and 4 bases, there was a span of 13 bases. The CDR3 spans 12 residues. CDR3 sequence: CATGVGSTEAFF. The CDR3 DNA reads TGTGCCACCGGGGTGGGTTCCACTGAAGCTTTCTTT.

This chain joins TRBV5-4 and TRBJ2-7; 7 positions agree with TRBD1. The CDR3 sequence is 14 residues long. J gave up 2 bases and V 1 base, and 3 bases lay outside the gene matches. Germline CDR1 SGHNT, CDR2 YYREEE (reference sequence). This CDR3 is CASSLTQGAYEQYF. CDR3 DNA sequence: TGTGCCAGCAGCTTGACCCAGGGGGCCTACGAGCAGTACTTC.

V usage is TRBV7-2 and J usage is TRBJ2-5, with 7 positions matching TRBD1. Germline lookup yields CDR1 SGHTA and CDR2 FQGNSA. The CDR3 has 15 residues. Unmatched junction bases numbered 11, after V lost 5 bases and J lost 5 bases. The CDR3 bases are TGTGCCAGCAGCCCTCCCGACAGGGTCGTGGAGACCCAGTACTTC. This translates into CASSPPDRVVETQYF. Based on the CDR3 plus reference TRBV7-2 and TRBJ2-5, the full variable domain is GAGVSQSPSNKVTEKGKDVELRCDPISGHTALYWYRQSLGQGLEFLIYFQGNSAPDKSGLPSDRFSAERTGGSVSTLTIQRTQQEDSAVYLCASSPPDRVVETQYFGPGTRLLVL.

The J gene is TRBJ1-5, the V gene TRBV5-6; 7 bases are a match to TRBD1. V was pared by 1 base and J by 6 bases, with 7 bases of the junction left unmatched. The CDR3 runs to 15 residues. Germline V lookup: CDR1 SGHDT, CDR2 YYEEEE. The CDR3 spells CASSLWAGGTQPQHF. The CDR3, as DNA: TGTGCCAGCAGCTTGTGGGCAGGGGGTACTCAGCCCCAGCATTTT.

The gene calls are TRBV11-2 and TRBJ1-1, with a weak D call TRBD1 (6 bases). V was clipped by 1 base and J by 1 base, with 13 bases between them. The CDR3 is 16 residues long. The germline CDR1 and CDR2 sequences are SGHAT and FQNNGV. DNA of the CDR3: TGTGCCAGCAGCTTAGGAGGACAGAGTAAGAACACTGAAGCTTTCTTT. It encodes CASSLGGQSKNTEAFF.

The chain has TRBV19 and TRBJ1-2; D is ambiguous. CDR1 and CDR2 from the germline V gene are LNHDA and SQIVND (reference sequence). This CDR3 is built from 14 residues. With 3 bases removed from V and 1 base from J, the gap between germline ends came to 9 bases. CDR3: CASSIGGVNYGYTF. The CDR3 nucleotides are TGTGCCAGTAGTATCGGTGGAGTTAACTATGGCTACACCTTC.

The chain couples TRBV19 to TRBJ1-1, with D unclear. Germline V CDR1 and CDR2: LNHDA, SQIVND (reference sequence). The CDR3 extends over 15 amino acids. With 5 bases removed from V and 0 bases from J, the gap between germline ends came to 13 bases. CDR3 DNA: TGTGCCAGTAGTGAGCGGATGTGGCTGAACACTGAAGCTTTCTTT. It codes for CASSERMWLNTEAFF.

This clone came up once. The rearrangement links TRBV7-8 to TRBJ1-1, with no clear D. Germline V lookup: CDR1 SGHVS, CDR2 FQNEAQ. V lost 5 bases, J lost 7 bases, and 14 bases lay in between. There are 13 residues in the CDR3. CDR3 region: CASSIPQSGEAFF. In nucleotides, the CDR3 is TGTGCCAGCAGCATCCCACAGTCTGGTGAAGCTTTCTTT.

V is TRBV5-6 and J is TRBJ1-2; perhaps TRBD1 as D (6 bases). CDR1 is SGHDT, CDR2 YYEEEE, per germline. The CDR3 is made up of 16 amino acids. V lost 0 bases to trimming and J lost 3 bases, with 15 bases between them. CDR3 protein: CASSLDRARGYYGYTF. CDR3 nucleotide sequence: TGTGCCAGCAGCTTGGATCGGGCCAGGGGTTACTATGGCTACACCTTC.

This clone was seen once. V is TRBV9 and J is TRBJ2-1, with TRBD2 matching 10 bases. The trim removed 4 bases at V and 12 bases at J, leaving 13 bases unmatched. CDR1 is SGDLS, CDR2 YYNGEE, per germline. The CDR3 totals 15 residues. In DNA, the CDR3 is TGTGCCAGCAGCCCCCGAGCCCTAGCGGGAGAGTGGCAGTTCTTC. Its translation is CASSPRALAGEWQFF.

V gene TRBV18 combines with J gene TRBJ1-3; tentative D call: TRBD1 (6 bases). There are 15 residues in the CDR3. The germline gives CDR1 KGHSH, CDR2 LQKENI. The V end was cut by 0 bases, the J end by 3 bases, with 9 bases between. CDR3 region: CASSPPGHLGNTIYF. The CDR3 nucleotides read TGTGCCAGCTCACCACCGGGACACCTTGGAAACACCATATATTTT.

J is TRBJ1-2 and V is TRBV6-5, with 10 bases matching TRBD1. This CDR3 spans 15 amino acids. Germline V gene lookup returns CDR1 MNHEY and CDR2 SVGAGI. Unmatched junction bases numbered 6, after V lost 6 bases and J lost 2 bases. Written as DNA, the CDR3 is TGTGCCAGCAGCACAAGGGACAGGGGCAACTATGGCTACACCTTC. Its translation is CASSTRDRGNYGYTF.

CDR3 nucleotide sequence: TGTGCCACCAGTGGGACAGGGGCTTACACTGAAGCTTTCTTT. It codes for CATSGTGAYTEAFF. The J gene is TRBJ1-1, the V gene TRBV24-1, with 9 bases matching TRBD1. In germline, CDR1 is KGHDR, CDR2 SFDVKD. V lost 5 bases, J lost 3 bases, and 3 bases stayed unmatched. The CDR3 covers 14 residues.

This chain joins TRBV18 and TRBJ1-2; D is unclear. The CDR3 covers 14 residues. V lost 1 base, J lost 4 bases, and 10 bases lay in between. Germline loops: CDR1 KGHSH, CDR2 LQKENI. The CDR3, as DNA: TGTGCCAGCTCACCACAAGAGGTTTCCTATGGCTACACCTTC. Translating it yields CASSPQEVSYGYTF.

This rearrangement joins TRBV28 to TRBJ1-2; weak D call: TRBD1 (6 bases). The CDR3 contains 14 residues. Trimming cost V 1 base and J 8 bases, with 14 bases left between them. Looked up from germline, CDR1 is MDHEN and CDR2 is SYDVKM. CDR3 protein: CASSLLSGAAGYTF. The CDR3 DNA sequence: TGTGCCAGCAGTTTATTATCAGGGGCCGCCGGCTACACCTTC.

V usage is TRBV7-9 and J usage is TRBJ2-1; D gene unclear. V was clipped by 5 bases and J by 9 bases, with 14 bases between them. Germline CDR1 is SEHNR and CDR2 is FQNEAQ (reference sequence). The CDR3 contains 13 residues. CDR3 sequence: CASSPVSLPEQFF. DNA of the CDR3: TGTGCCAGCAGCCCAGTCTCCCTCCCTGAGCAGTTCTTC.

The V call is TRBV4-3, the J call TRBJ2-5; 9 bases agree with TRBD1. The CDR3 contains 16 residues. Trimming removed 0 bases from V and 4 bases from J; junction bases left unmatched: 6. CDR1 and CDR2 (germline): LGHNA, YSLEER. This CDR3 is CASSQEGTGPGETQYF. In DNA form, the CDR3 reads TGCGCCAGCAGCCAAGAGGGGACAGGGCCGGGAGAGACCCAGTACTTC.

The V gene is TRBV20-1, the J gene TRBJ1-2; TRBD1 is a possible D gene (5 bases). The CDR3 is 16 residues long. CDR1 DFQATT and CDR2 SNEGSKA come from the germline V gene (reference sequence). Trimming took 3 bases from V and 3 from J, leaving 20 bases between them. Here the CDR3 DNA reads TGCAGTGCTAGTGAGCCGGGCGCGAAAGGGGACTATGGCTACACCTTC. It is translated as CSASEPGAKGDYGYTF.

This clone appeared a single time. This rearrangement joins TRBV6-5 to TRBJ1-2, with a tentative D call TRBD1 (6 bases). CDR1 is MNHEY and CDR2 is SVGAGI in the germline V gene. V was shortened by 0 bases and J by 4 bases, with 12 bases between the two germline ends. This CDR3 contains 15 residues. CDR3 DNA sequence: TGTGCCAGCAGTTACTCGTTACAGGGAGTCTATGGCTACACCTTC. Its protein product is CASSYSLQGVYGYTF.